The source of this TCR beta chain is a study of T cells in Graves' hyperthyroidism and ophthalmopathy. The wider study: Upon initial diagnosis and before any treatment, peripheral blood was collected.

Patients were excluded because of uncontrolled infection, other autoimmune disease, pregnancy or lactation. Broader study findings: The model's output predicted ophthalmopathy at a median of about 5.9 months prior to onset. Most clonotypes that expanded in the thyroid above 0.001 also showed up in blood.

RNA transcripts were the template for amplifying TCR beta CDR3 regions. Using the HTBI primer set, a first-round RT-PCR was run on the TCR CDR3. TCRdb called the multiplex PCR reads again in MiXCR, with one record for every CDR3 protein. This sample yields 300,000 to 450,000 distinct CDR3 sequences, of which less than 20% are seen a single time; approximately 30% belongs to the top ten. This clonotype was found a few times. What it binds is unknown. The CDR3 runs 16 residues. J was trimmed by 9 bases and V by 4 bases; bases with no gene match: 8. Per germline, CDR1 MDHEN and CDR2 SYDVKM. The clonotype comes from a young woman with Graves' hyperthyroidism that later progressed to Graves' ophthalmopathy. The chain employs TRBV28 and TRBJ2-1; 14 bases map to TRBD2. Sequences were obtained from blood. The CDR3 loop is CASSSLGLAGDSEQFF. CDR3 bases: TGTGCCAGCAGTTCCCTGGGACTAGCGGGAGATAGTGAGCAGTTCTTC. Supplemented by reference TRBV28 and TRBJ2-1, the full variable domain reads DVKVTQSSRYLVKRTGEKVFLECVQDMDHENMFWYRQDPGLGLRLIYFSYDVKMKEKGDIPEGYSVSREKKERFSLILESASTNQTSMYLCASSSLGLAGDSEQFFGPGTRLTVL.